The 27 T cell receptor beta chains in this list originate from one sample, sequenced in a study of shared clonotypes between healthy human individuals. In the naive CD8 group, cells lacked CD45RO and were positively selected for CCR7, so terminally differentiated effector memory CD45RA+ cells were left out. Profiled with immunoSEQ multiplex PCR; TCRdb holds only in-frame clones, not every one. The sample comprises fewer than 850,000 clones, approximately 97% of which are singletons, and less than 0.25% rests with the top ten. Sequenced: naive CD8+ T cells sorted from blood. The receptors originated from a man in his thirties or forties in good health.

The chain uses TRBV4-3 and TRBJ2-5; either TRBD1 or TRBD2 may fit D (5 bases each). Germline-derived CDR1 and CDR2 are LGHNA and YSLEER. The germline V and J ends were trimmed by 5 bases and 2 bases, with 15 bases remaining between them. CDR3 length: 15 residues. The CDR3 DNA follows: TGCGCCAGCAGCTCGGGGCTAACAGGACAAGAGACCCAGTACTTC. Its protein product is CASSSGLTGQETQYF.

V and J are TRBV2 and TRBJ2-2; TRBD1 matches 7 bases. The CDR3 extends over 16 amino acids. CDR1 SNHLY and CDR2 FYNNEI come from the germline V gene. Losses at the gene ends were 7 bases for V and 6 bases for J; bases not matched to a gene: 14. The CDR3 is CASTGGGALVPGELFF. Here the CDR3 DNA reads TGTGCCAGCACAGGGGGTGGGGCACTAGTACCCGGGGAGCTGTTTTTT.

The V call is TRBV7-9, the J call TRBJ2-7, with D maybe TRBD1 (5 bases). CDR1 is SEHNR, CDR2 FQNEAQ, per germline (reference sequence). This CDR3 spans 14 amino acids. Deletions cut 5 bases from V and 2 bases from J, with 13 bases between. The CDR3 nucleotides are TGTGCCAGCAGCCCTGGGGCTCGGACCTACGAGCAGTACTTC. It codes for CASSPGARTYEQYF. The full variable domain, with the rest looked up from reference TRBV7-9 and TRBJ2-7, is DTGVSQNPRHKITKRGQNVTFRCDPISEHNRLYWYRQTLGQGPEFLTYFQNEAQLEKSRLLSDRFSAERPKGSFSTLEIQRTEQGDSAMYLCASSPGARTYEQYFGPGTRLTVT.

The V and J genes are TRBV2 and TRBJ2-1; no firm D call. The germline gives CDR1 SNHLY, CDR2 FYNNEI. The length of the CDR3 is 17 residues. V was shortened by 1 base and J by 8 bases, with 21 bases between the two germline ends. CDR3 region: CASSEGGSRRSKDEQFF. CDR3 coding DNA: TGTGCCAGCAGTGAAGGAGGTTCGAGACGGTCAAAGGATGAGCAGTTCTTC.

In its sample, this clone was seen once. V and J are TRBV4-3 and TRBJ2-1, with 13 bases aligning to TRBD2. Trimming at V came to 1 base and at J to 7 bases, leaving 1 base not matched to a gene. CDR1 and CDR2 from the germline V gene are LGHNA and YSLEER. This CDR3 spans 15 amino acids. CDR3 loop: CASSQGTSGGNEQFF. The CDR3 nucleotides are TGCGCCAGCAGCCAAGGGACTAGCGGGGGAAATGAGCAGTTCTTC.

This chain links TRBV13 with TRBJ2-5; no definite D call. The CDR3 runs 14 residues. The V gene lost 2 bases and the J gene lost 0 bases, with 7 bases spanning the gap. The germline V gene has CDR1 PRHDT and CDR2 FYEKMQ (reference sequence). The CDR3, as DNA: TGTGCCAGCAGCTTACTAGAAGACCAAGAGACCCAGTACTTC. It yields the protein CASSLLEDQETQYF.

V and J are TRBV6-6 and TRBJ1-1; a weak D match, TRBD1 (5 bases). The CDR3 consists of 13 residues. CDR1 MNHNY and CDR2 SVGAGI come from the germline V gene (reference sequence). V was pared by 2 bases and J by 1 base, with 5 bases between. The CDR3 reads CASSYGTNTEAFF. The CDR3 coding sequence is TGTGCCAGCAGTTACGGGACGAACACTGAAGCTTTCTTT.

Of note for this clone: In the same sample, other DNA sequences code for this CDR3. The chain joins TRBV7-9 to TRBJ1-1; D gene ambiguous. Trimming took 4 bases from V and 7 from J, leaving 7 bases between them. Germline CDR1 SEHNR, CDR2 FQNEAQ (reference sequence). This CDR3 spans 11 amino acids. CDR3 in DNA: TGTGCCAGCAGCTCAGGCAATGAAGCTTTCTTT. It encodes CASSSGNEAFF.

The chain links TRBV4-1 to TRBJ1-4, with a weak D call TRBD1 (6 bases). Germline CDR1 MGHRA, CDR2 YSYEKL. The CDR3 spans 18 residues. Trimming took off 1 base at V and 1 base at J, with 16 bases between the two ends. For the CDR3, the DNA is TGCGCCAGCAGCCAAGTCCCCGGGAGGGGGGGAACTAATGAAAAACTGTTTTTT. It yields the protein CASSQVPGRGGTNEKLFF.

The CDR3 loop reads CASSDDSHTESNTGELFF. For the CDR3, the DNA is TGTGCCAGCAGCGATGACAGCCATACAGAATCGAACACCGGGGAGCTGTTTTTT. The rearrangement links TRBV9 to TRBJ2-2, with D possibly being TRBD1 (5 bases). Germline V gene lookup returns CDR1 SGDLS and CDR2 YYNGEE. The CDR3 consists of 18 residues. V was shortened by 3 bases and J by 0 bases, with 18 bases between the two germline ends.

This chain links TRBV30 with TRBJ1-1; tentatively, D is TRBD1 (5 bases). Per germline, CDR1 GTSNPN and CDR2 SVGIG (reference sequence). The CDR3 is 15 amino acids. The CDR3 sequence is CALAWRGIRDTEAFF. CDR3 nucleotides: TGTGCTTTAGCATGGCGGGGGATTAGGGACACTGAAGCTTTCTTT.

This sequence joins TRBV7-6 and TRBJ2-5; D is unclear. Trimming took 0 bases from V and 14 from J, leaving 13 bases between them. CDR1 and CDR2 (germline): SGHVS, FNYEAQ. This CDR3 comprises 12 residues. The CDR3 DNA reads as TGTGCCAGCAGCTTAGCGTATGACCCTCTATACTTC. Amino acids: CASSLAYDPLYF.

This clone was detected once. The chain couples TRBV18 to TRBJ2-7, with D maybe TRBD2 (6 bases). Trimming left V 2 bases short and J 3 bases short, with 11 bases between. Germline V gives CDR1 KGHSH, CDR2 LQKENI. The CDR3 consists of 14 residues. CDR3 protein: CASSPYGGNYEQYF. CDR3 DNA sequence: TGTGCCAGCTCACCATACGGCGGGAACTACGAGCAGTACTTC.

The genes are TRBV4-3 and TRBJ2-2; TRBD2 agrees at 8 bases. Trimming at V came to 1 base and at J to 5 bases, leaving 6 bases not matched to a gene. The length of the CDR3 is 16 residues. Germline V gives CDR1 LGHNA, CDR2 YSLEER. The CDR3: CASSQVSGSYTGELFF. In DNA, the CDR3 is TGCGCCAGCAGCCAAGTGAGCGGGAGTTATACCGGGGAGCTGTTTTTT.

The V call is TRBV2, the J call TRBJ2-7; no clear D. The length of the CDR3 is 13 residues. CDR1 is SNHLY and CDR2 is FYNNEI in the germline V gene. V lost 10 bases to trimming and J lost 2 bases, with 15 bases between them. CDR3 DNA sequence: TGTGCCACCCGTTATGGAGCTCCCTACGAGCAGTACTTC. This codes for CATRYGAPYEQYF. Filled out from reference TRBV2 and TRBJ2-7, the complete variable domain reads EPEVTQTPSHQVTQMGQEVILRCVPISNHLYFYWYRQILGQKVEFLVSFYNNEISEKSEIFDDQFSVERPDGSNFTLKIRSTKLEDSAMYFCATRYGAPYEQYFGPGTRLTVT.

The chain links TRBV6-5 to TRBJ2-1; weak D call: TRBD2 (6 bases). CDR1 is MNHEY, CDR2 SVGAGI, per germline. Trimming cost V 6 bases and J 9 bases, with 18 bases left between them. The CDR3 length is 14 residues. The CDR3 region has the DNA TGTGCCAGCAGCCATAACTTGGGGGGAGGTGAGCAGTTCTTC. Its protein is CASSHNLGGGEQFF.

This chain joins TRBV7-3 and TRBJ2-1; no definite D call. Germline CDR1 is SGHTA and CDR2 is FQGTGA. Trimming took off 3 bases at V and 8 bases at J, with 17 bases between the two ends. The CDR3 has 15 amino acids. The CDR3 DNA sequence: TGTGCCAGCAGCTTTAGGGCAGGTACCTCCTATGAGCAGTTCTTC. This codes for CASSFRAGTSYEQFF.

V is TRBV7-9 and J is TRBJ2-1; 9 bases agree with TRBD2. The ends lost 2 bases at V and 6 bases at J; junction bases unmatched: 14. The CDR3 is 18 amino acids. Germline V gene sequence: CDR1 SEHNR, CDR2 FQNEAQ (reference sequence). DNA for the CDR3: TGTGCCAGCAGCTTATTCGGCGTTAGTCTAGCGGGAACCAATGAGCAGTTCTTC. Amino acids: CASSLFGVSLAGTNEQFF.

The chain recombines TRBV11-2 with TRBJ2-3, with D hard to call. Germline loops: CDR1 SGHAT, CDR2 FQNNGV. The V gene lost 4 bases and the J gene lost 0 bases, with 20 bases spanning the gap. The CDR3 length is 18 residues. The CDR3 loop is CASSSVVVVGPSTDTQYF. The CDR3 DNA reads TGTGCCAGCAGCTCCGTAGTTGTGGTGGGCCCGAGCACAGATACGCAGTATTTT.

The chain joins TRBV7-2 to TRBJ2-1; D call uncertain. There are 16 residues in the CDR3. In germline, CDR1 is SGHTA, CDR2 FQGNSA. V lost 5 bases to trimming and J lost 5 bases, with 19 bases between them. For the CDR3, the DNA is TGTGCCAGCAGCCCCCGTGGTGCCCCCCCCCACAATGAGCAGTTCTTC. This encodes CASSPRGAPPHNEQFF.

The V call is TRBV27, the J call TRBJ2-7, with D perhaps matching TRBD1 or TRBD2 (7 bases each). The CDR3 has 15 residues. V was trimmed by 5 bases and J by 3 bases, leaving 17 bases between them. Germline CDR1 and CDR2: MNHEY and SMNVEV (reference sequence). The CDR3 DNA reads TGTGCCAGCAGTGACAGGGAGGGTACTTTCTACGAGCAGTACTTC. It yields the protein CASSDREGTFYEQYF.

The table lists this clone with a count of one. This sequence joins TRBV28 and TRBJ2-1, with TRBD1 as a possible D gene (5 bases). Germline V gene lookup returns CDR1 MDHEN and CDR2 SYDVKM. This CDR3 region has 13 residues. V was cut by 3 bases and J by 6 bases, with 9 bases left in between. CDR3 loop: CASSFGATNEQFF. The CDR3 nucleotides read TGTGCCAGCAGTTTTGGGGCTACCAATGAGCAGTTCTTC.

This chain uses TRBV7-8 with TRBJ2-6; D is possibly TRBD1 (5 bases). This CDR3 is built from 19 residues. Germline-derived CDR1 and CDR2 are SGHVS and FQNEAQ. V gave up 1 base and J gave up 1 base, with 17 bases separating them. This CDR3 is CASSLVGQGGLSGANVLTF. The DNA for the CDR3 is TGTGCCAGCAGCTTAGTAGGGCAGGGCGGCTTGTCTGGGGCCAACGTCCTGACTTTC.

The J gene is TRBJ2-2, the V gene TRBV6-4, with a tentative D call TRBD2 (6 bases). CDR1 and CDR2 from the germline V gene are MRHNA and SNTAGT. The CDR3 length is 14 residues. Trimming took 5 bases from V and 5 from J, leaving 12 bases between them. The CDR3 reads CASSRFGGTGELFF. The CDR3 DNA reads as TGTGCCAGCAGTCGCTTCGGGGGAACCGGGGAGCTGTTTTTT.

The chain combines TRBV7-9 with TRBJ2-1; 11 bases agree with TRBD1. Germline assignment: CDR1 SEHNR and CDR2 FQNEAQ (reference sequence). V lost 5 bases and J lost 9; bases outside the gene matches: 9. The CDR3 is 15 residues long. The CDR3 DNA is TGTGCCAGCAGCCTCGGACAGGGGGCGATGATTGAGCAGTTCTTC. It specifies CASSLGQGAMIEQFF. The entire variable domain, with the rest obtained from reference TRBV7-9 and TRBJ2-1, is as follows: DTGVSQNPRHKITKRGQNVTFRCDPISEHNRLYWYRQTLGQGPEFLTYFQNEAQLEKSRLLSDRFSAERPKGSFSTLEIQRTEQGDSAMYLCASSLGQGAMIEQFFGPGTRLTVL.

Here the CDR3 DNA reads TGCGCCAGCAGCTTTGGGGCGGGAGGTGCTGATGAGCAGTTCTTC. Its translation: CASSFGAGGADEQFF. The chain is built from TRBV5-1 and TRBJ2-1; 8 bases line up with TRBD2. Germline CDR1 SGHRS, CDR2 YFSETQ. Trimming cost V 2 bases and J 8 bases; bases outside gene matches: 9. This CDR3 is 15 amino acids long.

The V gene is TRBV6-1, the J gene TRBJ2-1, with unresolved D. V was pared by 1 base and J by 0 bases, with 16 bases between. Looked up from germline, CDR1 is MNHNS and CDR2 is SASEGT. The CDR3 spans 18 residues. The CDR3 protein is CASSEGAGYPSSYNEQFF. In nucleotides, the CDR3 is TGTGCCAGCAGTGAAGGAGCTGGATACCCGAGCTCCTACAATGAGCAGTTCTTC.